The clone carrying this T cell receptor beta chain was counted once. Its specificity is unknown. At one end the junction does not follow the germline gene, possibly because of a read error. The data were obtained in a study of tumor and adjacent non-tumor tissue in lung cancer. Turning to the study itself: The cohort had about a dozen adenocarcinoma, a couple of squamous cell and 1 small cell patients. Findings and limits, study-wide: Normal lung showed higher cumulative top 100 clone frequency than tumor. TCR diversity was significantly greater in tumor than normal lung tissue.

The CDR3 sequence is 15 residues long. Germline V gene sequence: CDR1 MNHEY, CDR2 SVGAGI. This sample's RNA came from whole unsorted tissue. TCRbeta libraries were built with three rounds of nested PCR, modified from ARM-PCR. A single record per CDR3 protein comes from TCRdb applying MiXCR to the multiplex PCR reads. The sample records around 74,000 distinct CDR3 sequences, about two thirds being singletons. The genes are TRBV6-5 and TRBJ2-7, with D perhaps matching TRBD2 (5 bases). This clonotype originated in a woman aged 70 to 79 with non-small cell lung cancer. The material sequenced was lung tumor tissue. The CDR3 sequence is CVSSYANGSSYEQYF. The CDR3 DNA sequence: TGTGTCAGCAGTTATGCCAATGGGAGCTCCTACGAGCAGTACTTC.